This TCR beta chain was captured in a study of blood T cell repertoires in COVID-19. Study-level background: COVID-19 samples collected from the United States, Italy and Spain covered acute and convalescent phases. T cells, B-cell-depleted T cells, or PBMCs supplied cDNA or gDNA.

This CDR3 contains 14 residues. Germline-derived CDR1 and CDR2 are SNHLY and FYNNEI. The V end lost 8 bases, the J end lost 0 bases, and 14 bases lay between the germline ends. Authors' analysis steps: By means of reference gene primer amplification, nucleated cell counts were estimated. Sequenced by immunoSEQ multiplex PCR; TCRdb stores in-frame clones only, minus some. From that table come the V and J calls and clone size; the DNA was used to work out D and trimming. This table has 60,000 to 75,000 clones, around 86% appearing once. Sample: peripheral blood. The V and J genes are TRBV2 and TRBJ2-7; a possible D gene is TRBD2 (5 bases). The sequence was obtained from a man aged 45-65 years with active COVID-19. CDR3 region: CASAWTLFSYEQYF. The CDR3 DNA reads as TGTGCCAGCGCATGGACTTTATTCTCCTACGAGCAGTACTTC.